This T cell receptor (beta chain) is from a study of response to subunit inactivated influenza vaccine. Study-level findings and limits: The authors suggested that few new T cells are recruited per seasonal influenza vaccination.

TCRdb passed the RT-PCR reads through MiXCR, listing each CDR3 protein once. This table has about 520,000 distinct CDR3 sequences, over 25% appearing once. The germline gives CDR1 DFQATT, CDR2 SNEGSKA (reference sequence). The V and J ends lost 0 bases and 12 bases, in that order; junction bases with no gene match: 6. The length of the CDR3 is 13 residues. A note on this clonotype: The antigen is not known.

The TCR comes from a man aged 45 to 65 who received an inactivated influenza vaccine. This rearrangement joins TRBV20-1 to TRBJ2-1, with 9 positions matching TRBD2. The sample here was CD4+ T cells sorted from PBMCs, taken 5 to 6 days after vaccination. CDR3 region: CSARDGASGTQFF. Written as DNA, the CDR3 is TGCAGTGCTAGAGACGGGGCTAGCGGGACGCAGTTCTTC.